This T cell receptor (beta chain) was found in a study of shared clonotypes between healthy human individuals. Unmatched junction bases numbered 15, after V lost 2 bases and J lost 11 bases. In germline, CDR1 is LNHDA, CDR2 SQIVND (reference sequence). The CDR3 runs to 16 residues. Produced via immunoSEQ multiplex PCR; TCRdb's table is partial and in-frame only. The table has 740,000 or so clones, 55% to 85% seen once; the top ten hold around 2%. Worth noting for this clone: Its cognate antigen is unknown.

General observations from the study: Sampling used blood alone; tissue repertoires probably differ. Generation probabilities were higher for clonotypes shared across all four sorted-subset donors than for unshared ones. Several donors held 5% to 5.5% of naive CD4 clonotypes in common.

The authors divided CD4+ cells into CD45RA+ naive and CD45RA-negative memory subsets. The sample taken for sequencing was memory CD4+ T cells sorted from blood. Described subset: CD45RA-negative fraction. The rearrangement joins TRBV19 to TRBJ1-1, with 9 bases identical to TRBD1. This TCR was recovered from a woman aged 30 to 39 in good health. This CDR3 reads CASSINMRGDRDKAFF. The CDR3 DNA follows: TGTGCCAGTAGTATAAATATGCGCGGGGACAGGGATAAGGCTTTCTTT.